This is a list of T cell receptor beta chains from one sample in a study of T cells in Graves' hyperthyroidism and ophthalmopathy. TCRdb recomputed calls from the multiplex PCR reads with MiXCR, one row per CDR3 protein. This table holds about 610,000 distinct CDR3 sequences, 46% found once. Material for sequencing was peripheral blood or thyroid tissue (not recorded which). These receptors all come from a woman aged 18-30 years with Graves' hyperthyroidism. Both conserved end residues are part of each CDR3. The D gene is left open where the match is weak. Rows may omit the clone size; those that give it use once, few, many or a size class.

clone size: many
J gene: TRBJ2-2
D gene: .
V gene: TRBV5-5
CDR3 DNA: TGTGCCAGCAGCCATCTGACGACCTCGAACACCGGGGAGCTGTTTTTT
CDR3 protein: CASSHLTTSNTGELFF

clone size: .
J gene: TRBJ1-2
D gene: .
V gene: TRBV20-1
CDR3 DNA: TGCAGTGCTAGATCTAACTATGGCTACACCTTC
CDR3 protein: CSARSNYGYTF

clone size: many
J gene: TRBJ2-7
D gene: .
V gene: TRBV25-1
CDR3 DNA: TGTGCCAGCAGCGGGGATGCCTACGAGCAGTACTTC
CDR3 protein: CASSGDAYEQYF

clone size: .
J gene: TRBJ2-1
D gene: TRBD2
V gene: TRBV29-1
CDR3 DNA: TGCAGCGCCACGACTAGCGGGAGATTGAATGAGCAGTTCTTC
CDR3 protein: CSATTSGRLNEQFF

clone size: .
J gene: TRBJ1-4
D gene: .
V gene: TRBV11-2
CDR3 DNA: TGTGCCAGCAGCTTAAGTTTGCGTACAGATGAAAAACTGTTTTTT
CDR3 protein: CASSLSLRTDEKLFF

clone size: many
J gene: TRBJ1-5
D gene: .
V gene: TRBV5-5
CDR3 DNA: TGTGCCAGCAGCCTAAATTTGGGGGGCAATCAGCCCCAGCATTTT
CDR3 protein: CASSLNLGGNQPQHF

clone size: .
J gene: TRBJ2-7
D gene: TRBD1
V gene: TRBV9
CDR3 DNA: TGTGCCAGCAGCTTAGGGAACAGGGGGCTCTACGAGCAGTACTTC
CDR3 protein: CASSLGNRGLYEQYF

clone size: .
J gene: TRBJ2-3
D gene: TRBD2
V gene: TRBV24-1
CDR3 DNA: TGTGCCACCGGAGCAACGGGAGGAGGGGATACGCAGTATTTT
CDR3 protein: CATGATGGGDTQYF

clone size: many
J gene: TRBJ2-3
D gene: .
V gene: TRBV24-1
CDR3 DNA: TGTGCCACCAGCGAAGGGGCGGTAGATACGCAGTATTTT
CDR3 protein: CATSEGAVDTQYF

clone size: many
J gene: TRBJ2-7
D gene: .
V gene: TRBV9
CDR3 DNA: TGTGCCAGCAGCGCCGTGAGCGGGTCCTACGAGCAGTACTTC
CDR3 protein: CASSAVSGSYEQYF

clone size: few
J gene: TRBJ2-2
D gene: .
V gene: TRBV19
CDR3 DNA: TGTGCCTGGAGTTCAAGGACAGCGGGACCGAACACCGGGGAGCTGTTTTTT
CDR3 protein: CAWSSRTAGPNTGELFF

clone size: many
J gene: TRBJ1-2
D gene: TRBD1
V gene: TRBV7-9
CDR3 DNA: TGTGCCAGCAGAAGGGACAGGAGGGGCTACACCTTC
CDR3 protein: CASRRDRRGYTF

clone size: .
J gene: TRBJ2-3
D gene: TRBD2
V gene: TRBV11-2
CDR3 DNA: TGTGCCAGCAGCGCCCGGACTAGCGGGAGAGCAGATACGCAGTATTTT
CDR3 protein: CASSARTSGRADTQYF

clone size: .
J gene: TRBJ2-5
D gene: .
V gene: TRBV7-2
CDR3 DNA: TGTGCCGGCAGCTTGGTGGGACCACCGTACCAAGAGACCCAGTACTTC
CDR3 protein: CAGSLVGPPYQETQYF

clone size: once
J gene: TRBJ1-2
D gene: .
V gene: TRBV10-3
CDR3 DNA: TGTGCCATCAGGCCAGGGGAAGGGACTTATGGCTACACCTTC
CDR3 protein: CAIRPGEGTYGYTF

clone size: few
J gene: TRBJ2-5
D gene: .
V gene: TRBV12-5
CDR3 DNA: TGTGCTAGTGGTTTGGACGGAGCAGGGCCAGGGACCCAGTACTTC
CDR3 protein: CASGLDGAGPGTQYF

clone size: .
J gene: TRBJ1-1
D gene: .
V gene: TRBV6-4
CDR3 DNA: TGTGCCAGCAGTCTCCGGGGCCTAGGAGTAGTGAACACTGAAGCTTTCTTT
CDR3 protein: CASSLRGLGVVNTEAFF

clone size: many
J gene: TRBJ2-7
D gene: .
V gene: TRBV20-1
CDR3 DNA: TGCAGTGCCGCCCCGGAGACGCGAACCTACGAGCAGTACTTC
CDR3 protein: CSAAPETRTYEQYF

clone size: many
J gene: TRBJ2-7
D gene: TRBD2
V gene: TRBV29-1
CDR3 DNA: TGCAGCGTTGGTATGCGGGGGACTTACGAGCAGTACTTC
CDR3 protein: CSVGMRGTYEQYF

clone size: many
J gene: TRBJ2-5
D gene: .
V gene: TRBV7-9
CDR3 DNA: TGTGCCAGCAGCGAGCCGGAAGCGGAGACCCAGTACTTC
CDR3 protein: CASSEPEAETQYF

clone size: many
J gene: TRBJ2-7
D gene: .
V gene: TRBV12-3/TRBV12-4
CDR3 DNA: TGTGCCAGCAGTTTACTTCGGCCAGGGATAATAGGCGAGCAGTACTTC
CDR3 protein: CASSLLRPGIIGEQYF

clone size: many
J gene: TRBJ2-2
D gene: TRBD2
V gene: TRBV13
CDR3 DNA: TGTGCCAGCAGCACGACTAGCGGGAGTAACACCGGGGAGCTGTTTTTT
CDR3 protein: CASSTTSGSNTGELFF